This T cell receptor (beta chain) appears in the sequencing data of a study of Tregs in tolerant kidney transplant recipients. Study observations and caveats: Validation in larger populations is needed because few patients were studied.

Assay used: immunoSEQ multiplex PCR; TCRdb lists only in-frame clones, some missing. This sample has about 240,000 clones, with 80% to 85% found just once. This CDR3 has 13 amino acids. V lost 11 bases and J 4 bases, leaving 16 bases between the germline ends. In germline, CDR1 is SNHLY, CDR2 FYNNEI. The sample holds one count of this clone. Its antigen is not identified. This TCR derives from a human donor in good health. This rearrangement joins TRBV2 to TRBJ2-3; D may be TRBD2 (7 bases). Sequenced: CD4+ T cells from blood. CDR3 sequence (DNA): TGTGCCGGGGGGGGGCAATCCGCAGATACGCAGTATTTT. Protein: CAGGGQSADTQYF.